Described below is a single T cell receptor (beta chain) sequence and its context. The sample carries other DNA sequences with the same CDR3. There are 15 residues in the CDR3. Germline CDR1 reads SGHAT; CDR2 reads FQNNGV. V gave up 3 bases and J gave up 0 bases, with 9 bases separating them. Every immunoSEQ plate was one replicate of a subset's evenly spread DNA. Clones were sequenced by immunoSEQ multiplex PCR, and TCRdb holds only the in-frame ones, with some missing. The sample has 1.4 million or so clones, approximately 98.5% seen once. The sample originates from a study of shared clonotypes between healthy human individuals.

The sequenced sample consisted of naive CD4+ T cells sorted from blood. Subset meaning: CD45RA+ positively selected. The source is a young man in good health. V is TRBV11-2 and J is TRBJ2-1; possibly TRBD2 for D (6 bases). The CDR3 loop reads CASSFSGSSYNEQFF. The CDR3, as DNA: TGTGCCAGCAGCTTTTCCGGGAGCTCCTACAATGAGCAGTTCTTC.